One and the same sample provided the 5 T cell receptor beta chains below, sequenced in a study of shared clonotypes between healthy human individuals. TCRdb's copy holds only in-frame clones and misses some; the assay was immunoSEQ multiplex PCR. The table includes 730,000 or so clones, around 72% detected once. Sequencing was performed on memory CD4+ T cells sorted from blood. Subset indicated: CD45RA-negative fraction. The receptor set was obtained from a woman younger than 45 in good health.

This chain links TRBV2 with TRBJ2-7, with a weak D call TRBD2 (5 bases). The ends were cut back, 6 bases at V and 4 bases at J, with 7 bases in the middle. Germline V gene data show CDR1 as SNHLY and CDR2 as FYNNEI. This CDR3 has 11 amino acids. The CDR3 nucleotides read TGTGCCAGCAGGGACTTTTACGAGCAGTACTTC. It yields the protein CASRDFYEQYF.

In its sample, this clone was seen a few times. The chain carries TRBV9 and TRBJ2-1; 7 bases align to TRBD2. V shed 4 bases and J 8 bases; nucleotides not matched to a gene: 12. The length of the CDR3 is 15 residues. Germline CDR1 and CDR2: SGDLS and YYNGEE. The CDR3 sequence: CASSLTPSGNDEQFF. The CDR3 DNA is TGTGCCAGCAGCTTAACGCCGAGCGGGAACGATGAGCAGTTCTTC.

This chain uses TRBV28 with TRBJ1-2, with D possibly matching TRBD1 (5 bases). Trimming removed 3 bases at V and 0 bases at J, with 11 bases between. Germline-derived CDR1 and CDR2 are MDHEN and SYDVKM. The CDR3 extends over 15 amino acids. The CDR3 region is CASSFPGPANYGYTF. CDR3 coding DNA: TGTGCCAGCAGTTTCCCGGGGCCGGCTAACTATGGCTACACCTTC.

This clone appeared once. The chain joins TRBV9 to TRBJ1-3; D remains ambiguous. This CDR3 spans 15 amino acids. In germline, CDR1 is SGDLS, CDR2 YYNGEE. Between the trimmed V and J ends, which lost 2 bases and 1 base, there was a span of 10 bases. The CDR3 nucleotides are TGTGCCAGCAGCGTTAATAAGAGTTCTGGAAACACCATATATTTT. This codes for CASSVNKSSGNTIYF.

The chain combines TRBV19 with TRBJ1-2; D ambiguous. The CDR3 length is 15 residues. Trimming pared 7 bases from V and 3 bases from J, leaving 18 bases between. CDR1 is LNHDA, CDR2 SQIVND, per germline (reference sequence). CDR3 bases: TGTGCCAGTAAGACGGTGGGCGGTTACGACTATGGCTACACCTTC. It encodes CASKTVGGYDYGYTF.